The rows below give T cell receptor beta chains drawn from one sample of a study of shared clonotypes between healthy human individuals. Repertoires were generated with immunoSEQ multiplex PCR, while TCRdb's copy carries only in-frame clones and drops some. The data show roughly 450,000 clones, 79% seen once. Sequences were obtained from PBMCs. These receptors were collected from a middle-aged woman in good health. Some clones in this sample may be carry-over from other donors' samples. CDR3s include the opening cysteine and the closing phenylalanine or tryptophan. The D gene is left open where the match is weak. The listing skips clone size in some rows; elsewhere it reads once, few, many or a size class.

abundance: once; j_gene: TRBJ1-5; v_gene: TRBV5-5; d_gene: NA; CDR3aa: CASSVTNANQPQHF; CDR3nt: TGTGCCAGCAGCGTGACAAACGCTAATCAGCCCCAGCATTTT
abundance: NA; j_gene: TRBJ1-5; v_gene: TRBV7-2; d_gene: NA; CDR3aa: CASSIRGDQPQHF; CDR3nt: TGTGCCAGCAGCATCAGGGGAGATCAGCCCCAGCATTTT
abundance: NA; j_gene: TRBJ1-6; v_gene: TRBV4-2; d_gene: NA; CDR3aa: CASSVGANSYNSPLHF; CDR3nt: TGTGCCAGCAGCGTGGGGGCGAATTCCTATAATTCACCCCTCCACTTT
abundance: once; j_gene: TRBJ2-1; v_gene: TRBV18; d_gene: NA; CDR3aa: CASTLWKEQFF; CDR3nt: TGTGCCAGCACCCTTTGGAAGGAGCAGTTCTTC
abundance: NA; j_gene: TRBJ2-1; v_gene: TRBV15; d_gene: NA; CDR3aa: CATSRSGADWGRDEQFF; CDR3nt: TGTGCCACCAGCAGGTCGGGGGCGGACTGGGGTAGGGATGAGCAGTTCTTC
abundance: NA; j_gene: TRBJ1-2; v_gene: TRBV4-3; d_gene: NA; CDR3aa: CASSQGGAGNYGYTF; CDR3nt: TGCGCCAGCAGCCAAGGTGGGGCGGGGAACTATGGCTACACCTTC
abundance: NA; j_gene: TRBJ2-5; v_gene: TRBV11-3; d_gene: NA; CDR3aa: CASSLGGGNQETQYF; CDR3nt: TGTGCCAGCAGCTTAGGAGGAGGCAACCAAGAGACCCAGTACTTC
abundance: NA; j_gene: TRBJ2-7; v_gene: TRBV11-2; d_gene: TRBD2; CDR3aa: CASSARTSGTGSLRKQYF; CDR3nt: TGTGCCAGCAGCGCCCGGACTAGCGGGACAGGAAGCTTACGGAAGCAGTACTTC
abundance: NA; j_gene: TRBJ2-1; v_gene: TRBV5-5; d_gene: NA; CDR3aa: CASSADGDSYNEQFF; CDR3nt: TGTGCCAGCAGCGCCGACGGGGACTCCTACAATGAGCAGTTCTTC
abundance: NA; j_gene: TRBJ1-1; v_gene: TRBV11-2; d_gene: NA; CDR3aa: CASSSQGPNTEAFF; CDR3nt: TGTGCCAGCAGCTCACAGGGTCCGAACACTGAAGCTTTCTTT
abundance: NA; j_gene: TRBJ1-3; v_gene: TRBV30; d_gene: NA; CDR3aa: CAWRAGRIGLRSGNTIYF; CDR3nt: TGTGCCTGGAGGGCGGGCAGGATCGGATTAAGGAGCGGAAACACCATATATTTT
abundance: NA; j_gene: TRBJ2-7; v_gene: TRBV10-3; d_gene: TRBD2; CDR3aa: CAITGTSNYEQHF; CDR3nt: TGTGCCATCACTGGGACTAGCAACTACGAGCAGCACTTC
abundance: once; j_gene: TRBJ2-3; v_gene: TRBV11-3; d_gene: TRBD2; CDR3aa: CASSLGGLAGDTQYF; CDR3nt: TGTGCCAGCAGCTTAGGAGGGCTAGCGGGAGATACGCAGTATTTT
abundance: few; j_gene: TRBJ1-1; v_gene: TRBV28; d_gene: NA; CDR3aa: CASKWGPEVTEAFF; CDR3nt: TGTGCCAGCAAATGGGGACCCGAGGTAACTGAAGCTTTCTTT
abundance: NA; j_gene: TRBJ1-4; v_gene: TRBV20-1; d_gene: TRBD1; CDR3aa: CSAQGAQKLFF; CDR3nt: TGCAGTGCTCAGGGGGCGCAAAAACTGTTTTTT
abundance: NA; j_gene: TRBJ1-5; v_gene: TRBV6-1; d_gene: NA; CDR3aa: CASSELGGARQPQHF; CDR3nt: TGTGCCAGCAGTGAACTGGGAGGGGCCCGTCAGCCCCAGCATTTT
abundance: NA; j_gene: TRBJ2-3; v_gene: TRBV5-1; d_gene: TRBD2; CDR3aa: CASSLAGREADTQYF; CDR3nt: TGCGCCAGCAGCTTAGCCGGGAGGGAGGCAGATACGCAGTATTTT
abundance: NA; j_gene: TRBJ2-3; v_gene: TRBV7-2; d_gene: NA; CDR3aa: CASSPIQGTDTQYF; CDR3nt: TGTGCCAGCAGTCCCATACAGGGCACAGATACGCAGTATTTT
abundance: NA; j_gene: TRBJ2-2; v_gene: TRBV11-2; d_gene: NA; CDR3aa: CASSLDQSGELFF; CDR3nt: TGTGCCAGCAGCTTAGATCAATCCGGGGAGCTGTTTTTT
abundance: NA; j_gene: TRBJ2-2; v_gene: TRBV9; d_gene: NA; CDR3aa: CASSDPFAGRVTGELFF; CDR3nt: TGTGCCAGCAGCGACCCATTCGCGGGGCGCGTCACCGGGGAGCTGTTTTTT
abundance: NA; j_gene: TRBJ2-2; v_gene: TRBV11-3; d_gene: NA; CDR3aa: CASSLVRGGELFF; CDR3nt: TGTGCCAGCAGCTTAGTGAGGGGCGGGGAGCTGTTTTTT
abundance: NA; j_gene: TRBJ2-3; v_gene: TRBV5-4; d_gene: TRBD2; CDR3aa: CASSSGTTSSTQYF; CDR3nt: TGTGCCAGCAGCTCCGGGACTACGAGTAGTACGCAGTATTTT
abundance: NA; j_gene: TRBJ1-2; v_gene: TRBV11-2; d_gene: NA; CDR3aa: CASSLGLNYGYTF; CDR3nt: TGTGCCAGCAGCTTAGGTCTAAACTATGGCTACACCTTC
abundance: few; j_gene: TRBJ2-5; v_gene: TRBV7-9; d_gene: TRBD1; CDR3aa: CASSLPPGGAGETQYF; CDR3nt: TGTGCCAGCAGCTTACCCCCAGGGGGCGCCGGAGAGACCCAGTACTTC
abundance: NA; j_gene: TRBJ2-3; v_gene: TRBV28; d_gene: NA; CDR3aa: CASSSKTDGTDTQYF; CDR3nt: TGTGCCAGCAGTTCTAAAACCGACGGCACAGATACGCAGTATTTT
abundance: NA; j_gene: TRBJ1-2; v_gene: TRBV18; d_gene: NA; CDR3aa: CASSLGYGYTF; CDR3nt: TGTGCCAGCTCACTAGGCTATGGCTACACCTTC
abundance: NA; j_gene: TRBJ2-3; v_gene: TRBV7-2; d_gene: NA; CDR3aa: CASSITGTDTQYF; CDR3nt: TGTGCCAGCAGCATAACCGGGACAGATACGCAGTATTTT
abundance: few; j_gene: TRBJ2-7; v_gene: TRBV6-4; d_gene: NA; CDR3aa: CASSDAGEARPAYEQYF; CDR3nt: TGTGCCAGCAGTGACGCCGGGGAGGCCCGTCCAGCCTACGAGCAGTACTTC
abundance: NA; j_gene: TRBJ2-7; v_gene: TRBV5-5; d_gene: NA; CDR3aa: CASSLGPTGYLGEQYF; CDR3nt: TGTGCCAGCAGCTTGGGCCCCACAGGGTACCTGGGGGAGCAGTACTTC
abundance: NA; j_gene: TRBJ1-1; v_gene: TRBV5-4; d_gene: NA; CDR3aa: CASSLGGIEAFF; CDR3nt: TGTGCCAGCAGCTTGGGGGGGATTGAAGCTTTCTTT
abundance: NA; j_gene: TRBJ2-3; v_gene: TRBV9; d_gene: TRBD2; CDR3aa: CASSPSGGGRYTQYF; CDR3nt: TGTGCCAGCAGCCCCAGCGGGGGGGGGCGGTATACGCAGTATTTT
abundance: once; j_gene: TRBJ2-1; v_gene: TRBV7-9; d_gene: TRBD2; CDR3aa: CASSYPSGYEQFF; CDR3nt: TGTGCCAGCAGTTACCCTAGCGGGTATGAGCAGTTCTTC
abundance: NA; j_gene: TRBJ1-2; v_gene: TRBV28; d_gene: TRBD1; CDR3aa: CAIQGAPRYGYTF; CDR3nt: TGTGCCATCCAGGGGGCGCCGAGGTATGGCTACACCTTC
abundance: NA; j_gene: TRBJ2-5; v_gene: TRBV14; d_gene: NA; CDR3aa: CASSQGGEETQYF; CDR3nt: TGTGCCAGCAGCCAAGGGGGGGAAGAGACCCAGTACTTC
abundance: NA; j_gene: TRBJ2-5; v_gene: TRBV19; d_gene: NA; CDR3aa: CASGQRLSGETQYF; CDR3nt: TGTGCCAGTGGGCAGCGACTATCGGGAGAGACCCAGTACTTC
abundance: NA; j_gene: TRBJ1-1; v_gene: TRBV27; d_gene: NA; CDR3aa: CASSSSGLGMNTEAFF; CDR3nt: TGTGCCAGCAGTTCATCAGGGTTGGGGATGAACACTGAAGCTTTCTTT
abundance: NA; j_gene: TRBJ2-1; v_gene: TRBV7-2; d_gene: TRBD2; CDR3aa: CASKALAYNEQFF; CDR3nt: TGTGCCAGCAAGGCACTAGCGTACAATGAGCAGTTCTTC
abundance: NA; j_gene: TRBJ1-2; v_gene: TRBV4-2; d_gene: NA; CDR3aa: CASSQEGGRPRSNYGYTF; CDR3nt: TGTGCCAGCAGCCAAGAGGGAGGACGGCCCCGGTCTAACTATGGCTACACCTTC
abundance: NA; j_gene: TRBJ2-3; v_gene: TRBV7-3; d_gene: TRBD2; CDR3aa: CASSLGLAQPDTQYF; CDR3nt: TGTGCCAGCAGCTTAGGACTAGCCCAGCCAGATACGCAGTATTTT
abundance: NA; j_gene: TRBJ1-2; v_gene: TRBV28; d_gene: TRBD1; CDR3aa: CASLRDRGQEGYTF; CDR3nt: TGTGCCAGCCTCAGGGACAGGGGGCAAGAGGGCTACACCTTC
abundance: NA; j_gene: TRBJ2-3; v_gene: TRBV7-9; d_gene: TRBD2; CDR3aa: CASRDSGRRTDTQYF; CDR3nt: TGTGCCAGCAGGGATAGCGGGAGACGAACAGATACGCAGTATTTT
abundance: NA; j_gene: TRBJ2-4; v_gene: TRBV7-9; d_gene: NA; CDR3aa: CASSLGGGPSGIQYF; CDR3nt: TGTGCCAGCAGCTTGGGAGGGGGACCCTCGGGCATTCAGTACTTC
abundance: once; j_gene: TRBJ2-7; v_gene: TRBV28; d_gene: NA; CDR3aa: CASSLRFGVPYF; CDR3nt: TGTGCCAGCAGTTTAAGGTTCGGGGTTCCGTACTTC
abundance: NA; j_gene: TRBJ1-5; v_gene: TRBV7-8; d_gene: NA; CDR3aa: CASSLVAGNQPQHF; CDR3nt: TGTGCCAGCAGCTTAGTGGCAGGGAATCAGCCCCAGCATTTT
abundance: NA; j_gene: TRBJ2-5; v_gene: TRBV7-9; d_gene: NA; CDR3aa: CASSQGGETQYF; CDR3nt: TGTGCCAGCAGCCAAGGGGGGGAGACCCAGTACTTC